The TCR beta chain under discussion was sequenced for a study of T cell changes during pregnancy in multiple sclerosis. The J segment lost 5 bases and the V segment lost 7 bases, leaving 14 bases of the junction unmatched. CDR1 is LNHDA and CDR2 is SQIVND in the germline V gene (reference sequence). This CDR3 is 15 amino acids long. Measured with immunoSEQ multiplex PCR; TCRdb has only the in-frame clones, and not every one. The data contain roughly 20,000 clones, 89% of them singletons. This clone was counted between two and nine times. The source of this sequence is a female donor in good health, enrolled as a control in a pregnancy study. The V and J genes are TRBV19 and TRBJ2-7, with 7 nucleotides matching TRBD1. Source: CD8+ T cells from peripheral blood mononuclear cells, taken in the second trimester of pregnancy. The CDR3 here is CASKPLDRDTDEQYF. CDR3 in DNA: TGTGCCAGTAAACCCTTAGACAGGGACACAGACGAGCAGTACTTC.